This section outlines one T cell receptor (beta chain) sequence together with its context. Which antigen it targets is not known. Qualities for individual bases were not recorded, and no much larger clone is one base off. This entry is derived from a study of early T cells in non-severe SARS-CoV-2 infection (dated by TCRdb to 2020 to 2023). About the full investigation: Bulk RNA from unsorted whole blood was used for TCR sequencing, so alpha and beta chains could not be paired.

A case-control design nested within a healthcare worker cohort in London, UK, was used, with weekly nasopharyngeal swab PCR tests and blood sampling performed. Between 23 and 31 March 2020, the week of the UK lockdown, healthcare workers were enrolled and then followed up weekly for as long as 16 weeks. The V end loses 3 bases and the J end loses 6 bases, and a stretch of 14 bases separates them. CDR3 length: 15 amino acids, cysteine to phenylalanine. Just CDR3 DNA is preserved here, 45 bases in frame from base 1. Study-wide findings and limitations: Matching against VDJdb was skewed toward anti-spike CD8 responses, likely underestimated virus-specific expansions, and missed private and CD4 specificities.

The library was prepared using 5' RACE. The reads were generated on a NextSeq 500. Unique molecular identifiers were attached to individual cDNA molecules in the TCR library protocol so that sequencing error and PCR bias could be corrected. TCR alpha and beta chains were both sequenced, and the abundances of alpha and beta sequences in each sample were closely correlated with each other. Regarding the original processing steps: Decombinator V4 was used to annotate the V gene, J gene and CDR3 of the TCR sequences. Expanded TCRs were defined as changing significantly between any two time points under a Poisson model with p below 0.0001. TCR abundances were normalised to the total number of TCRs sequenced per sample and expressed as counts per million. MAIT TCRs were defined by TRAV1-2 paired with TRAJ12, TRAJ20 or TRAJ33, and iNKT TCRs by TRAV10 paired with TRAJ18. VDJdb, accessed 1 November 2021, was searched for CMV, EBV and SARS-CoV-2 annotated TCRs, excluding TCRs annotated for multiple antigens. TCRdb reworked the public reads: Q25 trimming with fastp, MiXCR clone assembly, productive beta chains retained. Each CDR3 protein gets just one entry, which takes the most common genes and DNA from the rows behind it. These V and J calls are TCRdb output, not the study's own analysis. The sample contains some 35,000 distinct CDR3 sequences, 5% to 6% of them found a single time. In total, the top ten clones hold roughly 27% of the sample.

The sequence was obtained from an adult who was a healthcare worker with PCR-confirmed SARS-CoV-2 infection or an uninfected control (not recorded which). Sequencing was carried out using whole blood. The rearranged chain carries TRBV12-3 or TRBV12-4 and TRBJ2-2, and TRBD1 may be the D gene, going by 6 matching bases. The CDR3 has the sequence CASSFRQGTPGELFF. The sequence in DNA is TGTGCCAGCAGTTTCCGTCAGGGGACCCCCGGGGAGCTGTTTTTT.